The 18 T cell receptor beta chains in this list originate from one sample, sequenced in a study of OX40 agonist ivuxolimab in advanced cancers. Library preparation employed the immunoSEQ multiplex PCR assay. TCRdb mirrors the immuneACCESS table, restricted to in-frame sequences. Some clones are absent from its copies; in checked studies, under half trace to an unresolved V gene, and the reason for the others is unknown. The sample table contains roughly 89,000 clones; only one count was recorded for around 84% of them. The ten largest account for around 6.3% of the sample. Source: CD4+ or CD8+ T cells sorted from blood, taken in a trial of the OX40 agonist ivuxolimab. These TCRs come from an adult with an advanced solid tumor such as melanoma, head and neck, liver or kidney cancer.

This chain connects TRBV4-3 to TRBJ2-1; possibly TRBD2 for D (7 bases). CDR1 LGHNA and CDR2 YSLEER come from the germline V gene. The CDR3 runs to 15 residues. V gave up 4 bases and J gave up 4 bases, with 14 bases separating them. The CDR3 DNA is TGCGCCAGCAGCCGAGACAGCGGGACATACAATGAGCAGTTCTTC. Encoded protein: CASSRDSGTYNEQFF.

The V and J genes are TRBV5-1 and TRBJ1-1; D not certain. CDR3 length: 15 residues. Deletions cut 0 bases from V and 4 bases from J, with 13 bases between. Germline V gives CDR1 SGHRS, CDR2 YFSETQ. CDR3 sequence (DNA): TGCGCCAGCAGCTTGGGGGAACCAGTACTCACTGAAGCTTTCTTT. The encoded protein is CASSLGEPVLTEAFF.

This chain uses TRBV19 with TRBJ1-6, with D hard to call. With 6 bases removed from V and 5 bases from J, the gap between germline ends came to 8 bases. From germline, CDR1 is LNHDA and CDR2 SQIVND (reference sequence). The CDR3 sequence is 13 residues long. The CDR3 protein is CASSGRNNSPLHF. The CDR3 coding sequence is TGTGCCAGTAGCGGACGGAATAATTCACCCCTCCACTTT. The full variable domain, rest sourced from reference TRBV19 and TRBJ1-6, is DGGITQSPKYLFRKEGQNVTLSCEQNLNHDAMYWYRQDPGQGLRLIYYSQIVNDFQKGDIAEGYSVSREKKESFPLTVTSAQKNPTAFYLCASSGRNNSPLHFGNGTRLTVT.

CDR3 sequence: CASHQGRETGELFF. CDR3 DNA sequence: TGTGCCAGCCATCAGGGAAGGGAAACCGGGGAGCTGTTTTTT. V gene TRBV19 combines with J gene TRBJ2-2, with TRBD1 as a possible D gene (5 bases). Germline values: CDR1 LNHDA, CDR2 SQIVND (reference sequence). Trimming pared 9 bases from V and 5 bases from J, leaving 16 bases between. There are 14 residues in the CDR3.

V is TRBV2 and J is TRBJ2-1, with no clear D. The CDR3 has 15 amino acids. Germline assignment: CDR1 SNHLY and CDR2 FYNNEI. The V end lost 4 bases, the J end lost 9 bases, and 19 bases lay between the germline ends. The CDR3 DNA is TGTGCCAGCAGTGTAGGGCTAGTGGGTCGGTCTGAGCAGTTCTTC. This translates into CASSVGLVGRSEQFF.

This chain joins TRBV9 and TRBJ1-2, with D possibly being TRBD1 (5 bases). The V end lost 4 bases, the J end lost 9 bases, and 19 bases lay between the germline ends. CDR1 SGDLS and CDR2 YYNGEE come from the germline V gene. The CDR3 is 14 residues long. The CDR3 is CASSPSPGRGSYTF. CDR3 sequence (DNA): TGTGCCAGCAGCCCAAGCCCAGGGAGGGGAAGCTACACCTTC. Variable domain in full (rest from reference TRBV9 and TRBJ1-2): DSGVTQTPKHLITATGQRVTLRCSPRSGDLSVYWYQQSLDQGLQFLIQYYNGEERAKGNILERFSAQQFPDLHSELNLSSLELGDSALYFCASSPSPGRGSYTFGSGTRLTVV.

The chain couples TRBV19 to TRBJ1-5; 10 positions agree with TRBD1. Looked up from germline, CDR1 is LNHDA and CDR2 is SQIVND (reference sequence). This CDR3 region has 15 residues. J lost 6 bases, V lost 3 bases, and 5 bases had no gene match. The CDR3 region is CASSIRQGAGQPQHF. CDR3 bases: TGTGCCAGTAGTATTCGACAGGGGGCCGGTCAGCCCCAGCATTTT. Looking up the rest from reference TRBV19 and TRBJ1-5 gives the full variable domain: DGGITQSPKYLFRKEGQNVTLSCEQNLNHDAMYWYRQDPGQGLRLIYYSQIVNDFQKGDIAEGYSVSREKKESFPLTVTSAQKNPTAFYLCASSIRQGAGQPQHFGDGTRLSIL.

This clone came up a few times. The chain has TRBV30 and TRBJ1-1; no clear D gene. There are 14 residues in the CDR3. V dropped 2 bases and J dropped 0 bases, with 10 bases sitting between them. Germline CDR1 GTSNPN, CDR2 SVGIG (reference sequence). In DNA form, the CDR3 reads TGTGCCTGGAGTCCGGGAGTATTGAACACTGAAGCTTTCTTT. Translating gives CAWSPGVLNTEAFF.

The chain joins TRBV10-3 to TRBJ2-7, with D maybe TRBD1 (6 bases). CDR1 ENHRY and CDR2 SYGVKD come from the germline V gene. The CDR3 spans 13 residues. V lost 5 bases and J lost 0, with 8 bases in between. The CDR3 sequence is CAISRDTSYEQYF. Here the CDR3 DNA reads TGTGCCATCAGTCGGGACACCTCCTACGAGCAGTACTTC.

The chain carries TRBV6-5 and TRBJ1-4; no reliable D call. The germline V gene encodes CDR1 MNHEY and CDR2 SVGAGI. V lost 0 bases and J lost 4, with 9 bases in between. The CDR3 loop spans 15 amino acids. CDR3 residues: CASSYSGGVNEKLFF. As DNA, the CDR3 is TGTGCCAGCAGTTACTCGGGTGGAGTTAATGAAAAACTGTTTTTT.

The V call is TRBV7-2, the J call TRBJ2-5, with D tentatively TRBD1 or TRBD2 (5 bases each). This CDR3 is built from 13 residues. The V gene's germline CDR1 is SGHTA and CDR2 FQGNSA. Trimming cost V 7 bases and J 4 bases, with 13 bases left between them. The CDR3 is CASTPRERETQYF. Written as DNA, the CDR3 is TGTGCCAGCACCCCCAGGGAGCGAGAGACCCAGTACTTC.

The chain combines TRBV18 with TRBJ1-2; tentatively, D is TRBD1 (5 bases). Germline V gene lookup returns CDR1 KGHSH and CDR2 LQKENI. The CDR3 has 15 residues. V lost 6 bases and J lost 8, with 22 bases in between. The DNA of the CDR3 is TGTGCCAGCTCCTCACGCGTCCGGGACGAAAGGGGCTACACCTTC. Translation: CASSSRVRDERGYTF.

CDR3 nucleotides: TGCGCCAGCAGCGCCCGACAGGAACTCTCCTACAATGAGCAGTTCTTC. Translation gives CASSARQELSYNEQFF. This rearrangement joins TRBV4-1 to TRBJ2-1, with a possible D match to TRBD1 (6 bases). CDR3 length: 16 amino acids. Trimming removed 5 bases at V and 0 bases at J, with 14 bases between. CDR1 is MGHRA and CDR2 is YSYEKL in the germline V gene.

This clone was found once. CDR3 region: CASRAGEGLTGELFF. CDR3 nucleotides: TGTGCCAGCAGAGCGGGAGAGGGGCTCACCGGGGAGCTGTTTTTT. This chain joins TRBV5-4 and TRBJ2-2, with 8 bases aligning to TRBD2. J gave up 4 bases and V 5 bases, and 7 bases lay outside the gene matches. The CDR3 sequence is 15 residues long. Per germline, CDR1 SGHNT and CDR2 YYREEE (reference sequence). Supplemented by reference TRBV5-4 and TRBJ2-2, the full variable domain reads ETGVTQSPTHLIKTRGQQVTLRCSSQSGHNTVSWYQQALGQGPQFIFQYYREEENGRGNFPPRFSGLQFPNYSSELNVNALELDDSALYLCASRAGEGLTGELFFGEGSRLTVL.

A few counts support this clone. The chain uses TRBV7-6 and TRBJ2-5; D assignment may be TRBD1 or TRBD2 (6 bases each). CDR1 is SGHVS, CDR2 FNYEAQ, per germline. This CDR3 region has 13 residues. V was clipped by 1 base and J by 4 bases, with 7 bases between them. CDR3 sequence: CASSLEGGETQYF. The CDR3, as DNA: TGTGCCAGCAGCTTAGAGGGGGGAGAGACCCAGTACTTC.

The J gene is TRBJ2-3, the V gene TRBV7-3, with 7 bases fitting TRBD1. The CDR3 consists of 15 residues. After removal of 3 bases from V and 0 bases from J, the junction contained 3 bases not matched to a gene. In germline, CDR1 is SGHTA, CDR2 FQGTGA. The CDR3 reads CASSLTGPSTDTQYF. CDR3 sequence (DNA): TGTGCCAGCAGCTTGACAGGGCCGAGCACAGATACGCAGTATTTT.

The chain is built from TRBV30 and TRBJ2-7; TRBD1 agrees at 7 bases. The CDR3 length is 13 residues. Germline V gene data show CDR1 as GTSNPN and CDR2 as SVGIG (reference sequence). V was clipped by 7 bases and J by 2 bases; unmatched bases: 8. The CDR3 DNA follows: TGTGCCTCCCTAAGACAGGGCCCCTACGAGCAGTACTTC. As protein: CASLRQGPYEQYF.

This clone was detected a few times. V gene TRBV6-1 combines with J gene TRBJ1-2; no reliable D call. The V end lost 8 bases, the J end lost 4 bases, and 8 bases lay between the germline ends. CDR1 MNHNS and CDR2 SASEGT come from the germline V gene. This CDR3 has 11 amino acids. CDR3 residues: CASVRGYGYTF. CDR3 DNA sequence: TGTGCCAGCGTCCGAGGCTATGGCTACACCTTC.